The entry that follows covers one T cell receptor (beta chain) sequence. Antigen specificity is unknown. The CDR3 is made up of 12 amino acids. From germline, CDR1 is LNHDA and CDR2 SQIVND (reference sequence). Trimming took off 7 bases at V and 7 bases at J, with 10 bases between the two ends. The sample belongs to a study of T cell responses to AZD1222 COVID-19 vaccine. General observations from the study: A mostly white British donor set with more females was recruited, and clonal diversity was possibly underestimated. Two AZD1222 administrations were followed by greater Spike-specific TCR breadth and depth.

Second-dose intervals near 4 or 12 weeks were combined. The repertoire was sequenced with immunoSEQ multiplex PCR; TCRdb's copy has only in-frame clones and lacks some. The sample holds 90,000 to 120,000 clones, about 93% seen once. The source was peripheral blood, collected 28 days after the second AZD1222 dose. V gene TRBV19 combines with J gene TRBJ1-4; D perhaps matches TRBD1 (6 bases). The sequence came from an adult who received the AZD1222 COVID-19 vaccine. This chain's CDR3 is CASMGAGEKLFF. The CDR3 DNA is TGTGCCAGTATGGGGGCCGGTGAAAAACTGTTTTTT.